This TCR beta chain was sequenced in a study of Graves' ophthalmopathy and Graves' hyperthyroidism. Notes on the study in general: Discrimination between ophthalmopathy and stable hyperthyroidism by a 13-signature model showed roughly 88% sensitivity and 70% to 82% specificity.

From germline, CDR1 is SGHTA and CDR2 FQGNSA. The V end lost 2 bases, the J end lost 0 bases, and 5 bases lay between the germline ends. This CDR3 is built from 13 residues. This clonotype has at least ten counts. Antigen specificity is unknown. The authors amplified TCR beta CDR3 regions from RNA transcripts. The workflow started with a first-round RT-PCR run with HTBI primers and then moved on to a second-round multiplex PCR. TCRdb used MiXCR to reprocess the multiplex PCR reads, holding one entry per CDR3 protein. Found here are about 1.1 million distinct CDR3 sequences, about 35% of them singletons; the top ten hold over 8.5%.

The source of this sequence is an adult man with Graves' hyperthyroidism. The gene calls are TRBV7-2 and TRBJ2-7; D call uncertain. The sequenced sample consisted of peripheral blood or thyroid tissue (not recorded which). The CDR3 region has the DNA TGTGCCAGCAGCTTAAAACCCTCCTACGAGCAGTACTTC. This translates into CASSLKPSYEQYF. The full variable domain, completed using reference TRBV7-2 and TRBJ2-7, is GAGVSQSPSNKVTEKGKDVELRCDPISGHTALYWYRQSLGQGLEFLIYFQGNSAPDKSGLPSDRFSAERTGGSVSTLTIQRTQQEDSAVYLCASSLKPSYEQYFGPGTRLTVT.